This T cell receptor beta chain originates from a study of CD8 T cells in Susac syndrome. Study-level information: Treatment at blood withdrawal was none, corticosteroids, or intravenous immunoglobulin alone in Susac syndrome patients. Points from the study as a whole: Detection of Susac-specific public clones gave fewer than 20 in total CD8+ repertoires and about five in CD8+ TEMRA repertoires.

Roughly 0.5 to 1 ug RNA was reverse transcribed with random hexamers. A single record per CDR3 protein comes from TCRdb applying MiXCR to the immunoSEQ multiplex PCR reads. The profile shows 100,000 or so distinct CDR3 sequences, 95% of them singletons. The authors negatively isolated CD8+ and CD4+ T cells and FACS-enriched TEMRA cells. V lost 2 bases to trimming and J lost 6 bases, with 14 bases between them. CDR1 SGHRS and CDR2 YFSETQ come from the germline V gene. The CDR3 has 15 amino acids. Worth noting for this clonotype: Its antigen is unknown.

This clonotype originated in a human donor with Susac syndrome. The chain recombines TRBV5-1 with TRBJ2-2, with D unclear. Sequenced material: CD8+ T cells from PBMCs. CDR3 coding DNA: TGCGCCAGCAGCTTAGATTTGGGTCGGGCCGGGGAGCTGTTTTTT. Amino acids: CASSLDLGRAGELFF.